This T cell receptor (beta chain) derives from a study of T cell repertoires in cytomegalovirus infection. The wider study: Public TCR beta signatures were indicative of both CMV infection and a matching HLA type. Study-wide findings and caveats: CMV-specific HLA-C-restricted TCR beta clonotypes dominated the ex vivo response.

MiXCR, applied by TCRdb to the reads, yields one record per CDR3 protein. The sample holds around 320,000 distinct CDR3 sequences, more than 9% seen once. A word on this clonotype: Antigen: not known.

The CDR3 is made up of 15 amino acids. CDR1 and CDR2 (germline): MDHEN, SYDVKM. The germline V and J ends were trimmed by 7 bases and 1 base, with 14 bases remaining between them. This clonotype originated in a human donor in good health (CMV status not recorded). Some clones in this sample may be carry-over from other donors' samples. The rearrangement uses TRBV28 and TRBJ1-5, with TRBD1 as a possible D gene (6 bases). Material for sequencing was PBMCs. The CDR3 DNA reads TGTGCCAGCATCAACACAGGGTCGAGCAATCAGCCCCAGCATTTT. Protein: CASINTGSSNQPQHF.